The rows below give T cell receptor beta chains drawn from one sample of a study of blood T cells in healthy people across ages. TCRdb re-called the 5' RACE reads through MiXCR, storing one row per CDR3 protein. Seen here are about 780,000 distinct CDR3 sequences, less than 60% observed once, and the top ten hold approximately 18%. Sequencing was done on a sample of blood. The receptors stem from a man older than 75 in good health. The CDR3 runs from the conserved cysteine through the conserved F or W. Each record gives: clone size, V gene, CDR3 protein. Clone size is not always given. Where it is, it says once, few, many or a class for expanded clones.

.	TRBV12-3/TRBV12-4	CASSLAPIGRFNQPQHF
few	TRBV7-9	CASSPGEAGESTDTQYF
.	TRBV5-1	CASSPSGGGRWNEQFF
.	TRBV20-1	CSARTGYEQYF
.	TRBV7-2	CASSLHTEETQYF
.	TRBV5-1	CASSLAKDRGIQPQHF
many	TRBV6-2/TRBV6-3	CASSPGLAGAYEQYF
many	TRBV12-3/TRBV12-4	CASSSGGNEQFF
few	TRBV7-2	CASSTTGVGANVLTF
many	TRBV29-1	CSARASGSVEQFF
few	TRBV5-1	CASSFSGTGGYGYTF
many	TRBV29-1	CSVSRGEGEQFF
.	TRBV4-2	CASSTGDRGAYEQYF
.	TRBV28	CASSLWQSETQYF
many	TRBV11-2	CASSSAGTGGYNEQFF
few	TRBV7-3	CASSFLRDNEQFF
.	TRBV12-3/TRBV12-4	CASSFDSGFTDTQYF
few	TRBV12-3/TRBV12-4	CASSTSGLAGETQYF
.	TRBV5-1	CASSLQGQNTGELFF
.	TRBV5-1	CASSGTSYQNTGELFF
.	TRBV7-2	CASSSSSGYSYEQYF
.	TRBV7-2	CASSLDPGASNSPLHF
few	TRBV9	CASSVAAGGSHNEQFF
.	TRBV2	CASSDYARPGRESEQYF
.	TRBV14	CASSTASYEQYF
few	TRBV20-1	CSARDEKRGGQGSSPLHF
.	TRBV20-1	CSATRGSGGRETQYF
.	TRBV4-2	CASSLRLVASGGASTDTQYF
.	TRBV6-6	CASSPPDLTTGDTQYF
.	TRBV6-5	CASRNRDSGANVLTF
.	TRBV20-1	CSATGDRGLDQPQHF
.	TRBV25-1	CASSAGSWAETQYF
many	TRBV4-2	CASSQDSGRDTQYF
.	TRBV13	CASSLRRLQRTDTQYF
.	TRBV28	CASSPPGRGEQYF
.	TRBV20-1	CSAYPQRTKRLDQSSYNEQFF
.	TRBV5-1	CASGLGSLAGVNTEAFF
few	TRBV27	CASSSPGSPGLKDNEQFF
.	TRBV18	CASSPQPRTGSKNIQYF
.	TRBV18	CASSPPGGSSGNTIYF
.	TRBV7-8	CASSYASSEQYF
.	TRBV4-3	CASSQEDRNEQFF
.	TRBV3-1	CASSRIPEKLFF
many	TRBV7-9	CASSFSTGHHNEQFF
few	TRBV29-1	CSGLWMETQYF
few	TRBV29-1	CSVELGAGFNEQFF
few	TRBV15	CATKAGALRGELFF
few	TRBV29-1	CSVEPPRGTYNEQFF
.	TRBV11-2	CASSLDSGNHNEQFF
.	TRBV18	CAGSLRSGDEQFF
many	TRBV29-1	CSVAFSGASSYNEQFF